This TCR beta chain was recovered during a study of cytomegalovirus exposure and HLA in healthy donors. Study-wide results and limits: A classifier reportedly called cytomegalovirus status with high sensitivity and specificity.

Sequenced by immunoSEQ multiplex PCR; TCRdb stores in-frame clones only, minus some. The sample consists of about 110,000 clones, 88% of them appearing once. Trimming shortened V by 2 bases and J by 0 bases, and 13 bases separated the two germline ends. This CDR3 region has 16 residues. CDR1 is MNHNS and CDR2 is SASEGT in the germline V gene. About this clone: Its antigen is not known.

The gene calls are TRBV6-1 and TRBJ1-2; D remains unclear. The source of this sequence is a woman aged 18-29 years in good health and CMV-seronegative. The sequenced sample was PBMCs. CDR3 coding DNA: TGTGCCAGCAGTGAACTGTTGTCGGTTGCTAACTATGGCTACACCTTC. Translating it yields CASSELLSVANYGYTF.